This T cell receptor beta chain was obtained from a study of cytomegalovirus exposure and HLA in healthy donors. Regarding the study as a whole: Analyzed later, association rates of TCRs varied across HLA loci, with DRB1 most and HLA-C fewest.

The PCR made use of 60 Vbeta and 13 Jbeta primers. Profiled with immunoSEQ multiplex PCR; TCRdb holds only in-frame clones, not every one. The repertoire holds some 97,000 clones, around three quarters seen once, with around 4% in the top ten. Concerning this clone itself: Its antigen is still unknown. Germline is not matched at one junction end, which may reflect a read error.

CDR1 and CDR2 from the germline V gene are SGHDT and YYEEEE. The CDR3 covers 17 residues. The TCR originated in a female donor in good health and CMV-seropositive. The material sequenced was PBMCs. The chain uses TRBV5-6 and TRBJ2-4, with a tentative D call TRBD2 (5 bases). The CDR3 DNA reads TGTGCCAGCAGCTTGGGGGTTTTGGGAGACGGCAAAAACAGTCAGTACTTC. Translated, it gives CASSLGVLGDGKNSQYF.